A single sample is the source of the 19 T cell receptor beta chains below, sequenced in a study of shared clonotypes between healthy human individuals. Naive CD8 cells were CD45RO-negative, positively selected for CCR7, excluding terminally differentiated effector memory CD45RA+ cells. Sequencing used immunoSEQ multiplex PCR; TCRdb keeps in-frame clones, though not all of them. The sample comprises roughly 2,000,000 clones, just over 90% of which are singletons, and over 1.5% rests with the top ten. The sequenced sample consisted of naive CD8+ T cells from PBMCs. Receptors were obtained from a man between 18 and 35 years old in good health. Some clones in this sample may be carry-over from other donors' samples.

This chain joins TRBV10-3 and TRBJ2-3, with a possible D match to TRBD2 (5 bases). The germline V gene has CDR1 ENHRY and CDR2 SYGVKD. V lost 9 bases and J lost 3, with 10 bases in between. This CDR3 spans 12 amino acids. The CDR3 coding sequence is TGTGCCATACGGACTCGTACAGATACGCAGTATTTT. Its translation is CAIRTRTDTQYF.

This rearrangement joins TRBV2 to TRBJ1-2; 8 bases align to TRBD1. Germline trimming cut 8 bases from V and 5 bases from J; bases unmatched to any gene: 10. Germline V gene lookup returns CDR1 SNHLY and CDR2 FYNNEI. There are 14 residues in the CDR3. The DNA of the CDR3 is TGTGCCAGCGGAGAGGACAGGGCGTCTTATGGCTACACCTTC. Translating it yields CASGEDRASYGYTF.

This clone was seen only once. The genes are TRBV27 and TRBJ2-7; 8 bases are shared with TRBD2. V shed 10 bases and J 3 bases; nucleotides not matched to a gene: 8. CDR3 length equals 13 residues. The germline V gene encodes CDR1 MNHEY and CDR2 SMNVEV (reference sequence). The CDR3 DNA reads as TGTGCCACAGGGAGCGGGAGCCGCTACGAGCAGTACTTC. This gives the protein CATGSGSRYEQYF.

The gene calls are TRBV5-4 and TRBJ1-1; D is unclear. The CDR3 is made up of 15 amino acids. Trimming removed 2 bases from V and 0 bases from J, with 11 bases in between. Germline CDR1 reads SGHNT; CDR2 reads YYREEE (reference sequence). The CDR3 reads CASSFQAGLNTEAFF. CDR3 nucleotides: TGTGCCAGCAGCTTTCAGGCGGGTCTGAACACTGAAGCTTTCTTT.

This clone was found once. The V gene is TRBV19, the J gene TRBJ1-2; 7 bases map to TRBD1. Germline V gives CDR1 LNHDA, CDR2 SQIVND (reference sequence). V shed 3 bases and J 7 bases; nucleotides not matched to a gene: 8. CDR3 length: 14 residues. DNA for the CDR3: TGTGCCAGTAGTATCGGGGACAGATCTGGTGGCTACACCTTC. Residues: CASSIGDRSGGYTF.

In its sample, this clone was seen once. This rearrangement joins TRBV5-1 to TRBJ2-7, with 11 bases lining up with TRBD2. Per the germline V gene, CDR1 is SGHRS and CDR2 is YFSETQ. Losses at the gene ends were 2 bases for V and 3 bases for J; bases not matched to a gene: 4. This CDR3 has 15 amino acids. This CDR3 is CASSLELAGDYEQYF. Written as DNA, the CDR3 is TGCGCCAGCAGCTTAGAACTAGCGGGAGACTACGAGCAGTACTTC.

CDR3 nucleotide sequence: TGTGCCAGTAGTCTCACCGGGACAGACCTTAATGAGCAGTTCTTC. The encoded protein is CASSLTGTDLNEQFF. The chain links TRBV19 to TRBJ2-1, with 7 bases aligning to TRBD1. J was trimmed by 7 bases and V by 5 bases; bases with no gene match: 11. The CDR3 runs 15 residues. Germline assignment: CDR1 LNHDA and CDR2 SQIVND (reference sequence). Full variable domain (rest looked up from reference TRBV19 and TRBJ2-1): DGGITQSPKYLFRKEGQNVTLSCEQNLNHDAMYWYRQDPGQGLRLIYYSQIVNDFQKGDIAEGYSVSREKKESFPLTVTSAQKNPTAFYLCASSLTGTDLNEQFFGPGTRLTVL.

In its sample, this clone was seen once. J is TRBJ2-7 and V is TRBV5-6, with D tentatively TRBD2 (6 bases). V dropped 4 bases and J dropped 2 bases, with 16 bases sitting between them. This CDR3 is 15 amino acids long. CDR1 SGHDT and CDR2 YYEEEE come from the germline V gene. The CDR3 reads CASSDNSGGPYEQYF. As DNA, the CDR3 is TGTGCCAGCAGCGACAATAGCGGAGGCCCCTACGAGCAGTACTTC.

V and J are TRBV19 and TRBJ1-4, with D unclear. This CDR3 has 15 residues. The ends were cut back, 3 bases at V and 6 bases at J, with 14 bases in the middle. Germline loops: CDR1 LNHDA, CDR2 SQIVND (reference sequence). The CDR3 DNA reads TGTGCCAGTAGTATCGGACTGAAATGGGATGAAAAACTGTTTTTT. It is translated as CASSIGLKWDEKLFF.

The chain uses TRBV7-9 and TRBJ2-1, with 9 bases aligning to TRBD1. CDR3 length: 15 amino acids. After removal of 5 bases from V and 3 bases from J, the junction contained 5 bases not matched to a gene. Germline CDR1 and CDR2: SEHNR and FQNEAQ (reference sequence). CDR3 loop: CASSPRTGVYNEQFF. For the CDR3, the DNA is TGTGCCAGCAGCCCACGGACAGGGGTCTACAATGAGCAGTTCTTC.

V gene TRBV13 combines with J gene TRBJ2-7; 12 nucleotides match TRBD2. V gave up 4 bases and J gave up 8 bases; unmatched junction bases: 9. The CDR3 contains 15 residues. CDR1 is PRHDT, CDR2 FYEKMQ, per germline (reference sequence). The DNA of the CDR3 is TGTGCCAGCAGCTGCAGACTAGCGGGGGAATACAAGCAGTACTTC. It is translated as CASSCRLAGEYKQYF.

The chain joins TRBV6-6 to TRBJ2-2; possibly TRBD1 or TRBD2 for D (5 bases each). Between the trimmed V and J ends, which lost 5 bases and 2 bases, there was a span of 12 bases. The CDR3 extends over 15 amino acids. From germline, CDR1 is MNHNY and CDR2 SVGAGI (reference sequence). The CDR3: CASSDWDLNTGELFF. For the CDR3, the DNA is TGTGCCAGCAGTGACTGGGACCTAAACACCGGGGAGCTGTTTTTT.

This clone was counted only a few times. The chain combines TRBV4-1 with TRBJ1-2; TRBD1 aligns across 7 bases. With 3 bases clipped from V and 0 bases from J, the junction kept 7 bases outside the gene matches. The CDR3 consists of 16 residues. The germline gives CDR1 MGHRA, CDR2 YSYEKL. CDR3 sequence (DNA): TGCGCCAGCAGCCAGACAGGGCCCCGATCTAACTATGGCTACACCTTC. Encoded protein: CASSQTGPRSNYGYTF.

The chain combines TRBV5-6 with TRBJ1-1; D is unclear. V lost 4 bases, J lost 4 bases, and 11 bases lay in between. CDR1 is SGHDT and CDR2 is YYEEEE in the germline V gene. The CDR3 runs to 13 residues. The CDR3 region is CASSLVGFTEAFF. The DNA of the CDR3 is TGTGCCAGCAGCCTAGTTGGGTTCACTGAAGCTTTCTTT.

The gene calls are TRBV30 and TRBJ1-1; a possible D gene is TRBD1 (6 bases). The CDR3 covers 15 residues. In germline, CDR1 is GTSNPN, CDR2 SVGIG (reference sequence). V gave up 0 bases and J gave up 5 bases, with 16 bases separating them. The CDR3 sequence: CAWSVLWGAGTEAFF. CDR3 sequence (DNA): TGTGCCTGGAGTGTACTGTGGGGGGCAGGGACTGAAGCTTTCTTT.

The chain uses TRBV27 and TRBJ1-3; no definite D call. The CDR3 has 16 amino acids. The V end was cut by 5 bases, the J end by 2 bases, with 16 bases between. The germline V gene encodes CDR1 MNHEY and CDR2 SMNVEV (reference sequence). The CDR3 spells CASSRGPEGTGNTIYF. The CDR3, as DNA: TGTGCCAGCAGTCGCGGCCCAGAAGGGACTGGAAACACCATATATTTT.

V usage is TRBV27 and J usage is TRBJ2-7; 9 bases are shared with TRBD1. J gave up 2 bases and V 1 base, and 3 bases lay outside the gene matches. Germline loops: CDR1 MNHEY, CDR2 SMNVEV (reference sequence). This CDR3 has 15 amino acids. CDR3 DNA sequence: TGTGCCAGCAGTTTATGGGGACAGGGCACCTACGAGCAGTACTTC. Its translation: CASSLWGQGTYEQYF.

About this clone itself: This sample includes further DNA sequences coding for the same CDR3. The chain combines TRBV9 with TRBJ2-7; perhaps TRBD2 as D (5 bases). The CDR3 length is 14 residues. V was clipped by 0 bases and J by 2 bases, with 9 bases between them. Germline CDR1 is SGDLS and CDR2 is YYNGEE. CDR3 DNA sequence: TGTGCCAGCAGCGTAGGAAGCGGAACCTACGAGCAGTACTTC. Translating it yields CASSVGSGTYEQYF.

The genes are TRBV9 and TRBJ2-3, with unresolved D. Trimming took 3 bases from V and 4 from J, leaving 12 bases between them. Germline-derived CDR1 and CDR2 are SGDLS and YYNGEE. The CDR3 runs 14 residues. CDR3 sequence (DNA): TGTGCCAGCAGCGCGTCCGGAAACTCAGATACGCAGTATTTT. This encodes CASSASGNSDTQYF. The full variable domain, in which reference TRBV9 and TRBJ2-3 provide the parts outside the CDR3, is DSGVTQTPKHLITATGQRVTLRCSPRSGDLSVYWYQQSLDQGLQFLIQYYNGEERAKGNILERFSAQQFPDLHSELNLSSLELGDSALYFCASSASGNSDTQYFGPGTRLTVL.